The text below deals with one T cell receptor (beta chain). These data originate in a study of blood T cell repertoires in COVID-19. Trimming stripped 0 bases from V and 4 bases from J, with 9 bases between. Germline assignment: CDR1 WSHSY and CDR2 SAAADI. The CDR3 has 14 amino acids. Profiling relied on immunoSEQ multiplex PCR, and the TCRdb table lists in-frame clones only, not all of them. The data contain 180,000 or so clones, 87% of them singletons. The sequence was collected from a man aged 40-55 years with active or convalescent COVID-19. The chain carries TRBV10-2 and TRBJ1-1; TRBD1 is a possible D gene (5 bases). Sequencing was carried out using peripheral blood. The DNA of the CDR3 is TGCGCCAGCAGTGAGTCGGGGGGGGGCACTGAAGCTTTCTTT. This codes for CASSESGGGTEAFF.